This passage covers 14 T cell receptor beta chains from one sample sequenced in a study of T-cell reconstitution after alpha-beta-depleted transplantation in children. Unique molecular identifiers featured in how the TCRbeta library was prepared. MiXCR, applied by TCRdb to the PCR reads, yields one record per CDR3 protein. In the table there are more than 550,000 distinct CDR3 sequences, about 10% of which are singletons. The material sequenced was PBMCs from the stem cell graft donor, taken from the stem cell graft. The receptors were gathered from a human donor who donated a stem cell graft to a child with acute myeloid leukemia.

This clonotype was counted a few times. This chain joins TRBV27 and TRBJ2-7; D might be TRBD1 (6 bases). V lost 4 bases, J lost 6 bases, and 13 bases lay in between. This CDR3 has 13 amino acids. Germline lookup yields CDR1 MNHEY and CDR2 SMNVEV (reference sequence). This CDR3 reads CASSSTRGGEQYF. Here the CDR3 DNA reads TGTGCCAGCAGTTCCACCAGGGGTGGCGAGCAGTACTTC.

The rearrangement joins TRBV20-1 to TRBJ1-2; D is unclear. CDR3 length equals 14 residues. V shed 3 bases and J shed 2 bases, with 13 bases lying between them. CDR1 and CDR2 (germline): DFQATT, SNEGSKA (reference sequence). CDR3: CSASKPLLNYGYTF. DNA of the CDR3: TGCAGTGCTAGTAAGCCACTTCTAAACTATGGCTACACCTTC.

The rearrangement uses TRBV29-1 and TRBJ1-1; maybe TRBD1 (5 bases). Trimming cost V 5 bases and J 4 bases, with 8 bases left between them. The length of the CDR3 is 11 residues. The germline CDR1 and CDR2 sequences are SQVTM and ANQGSEA. CDR3 residues: CSVRGSTEAFF. The CDR3 nucleotides read TGCAGCGTTCGGGGGAGCACTGAAGCTTTCTTT.

There are many counts of this clonotype. The chain recombines TRBV20-1 with TRBJ2-7; 9 nucleotides align to TRBD1. J lost 0 bases, V lost 1 base, and 7 bases had no gene match. Germline V gene sequence: CDR1 DFQATT, CDR2 SNEGSKA (reference sequence). This CDR3 is 16 amino acids long. CDR3 coding DNA: TGCAGTGCTAGAGTTTTGGGACAGGGTCCCTCCTACGAGCAGTACTTC. This sequence encodes CSARVLGQGPSYEQYF.

Concerning this clonotype itself: One junction end does not reproduce the germline sequence, and a read error may be involved. The chain employs TRBV2 and TRBJ2-7, with 10 bases lining up with TRBD1. The CDR3 has 14 amino acids. Germline CDR1 reads SNHLY; CDR2 reads FYNNEI. The CDR3 reads CASSRDRGDYEQCF. DNA of the CDR3: TGTGCCAGCTCTCGGGACAGGGGTGACTACGAGCAGTGCTTC.

This clonotype came up a few times. The rearrangement links TRBV3-1 to TRBJ2-7, with D possibly being TRBD2 (5 bases). The CDR3 contains 14 residues. Germline CDR1 LGHDT, CDR2 YNNKEL (reference sequence). Trimming removed 1 base from V and 8 bases from J, with 15 bases in between. Written as DNA, the CDR3 is TGTGCCAGCAGCCAAGTCGGAGGCCGCGAAAAGCAGTACTTC. Its protein product is CASSQVGGREKQYF.

The genes are TRBV20-1 and TRBJ2-3, with D possibly being TRBD1 (5 bases). Trimming took off 5 bases at V and 4 bases at J, with 13 bases between the two ends. CDR1 is DFQATT, CDR2 SNEGSKA, per germline (reference sequence). CDR3 length equals 13 residues. The DNA of the CDR3 is TGCAGTGCTCCATCCGACAGAGCAGATACGCAGTATTTT. Encoded protein: CSAPSDRADTQYF.

The chain employs TRBV2 and TRBJ2-4, with 13 bases lining up with TRBD2. V gave up 6 bases and J gave up 2 bases; unmatched junction bases: 10. This CDR3 region has 18 residues. Germline V lookup: CDR1 SNHLY, CDR2 FYNNEI. The CDR3 loop reads CASSKPGLAGTTKNIQYF. CDR3 in DNA: TGTGCCAGCAGCAAACCGGGACTAGCGGGAACCACCAAAAACATTCAGTACTTC.

This clonotype showed up many times. This chain joins TRBV15 and TRBJ2-7, with 9 bases aligning to TRBD2. Germline V lookup: CDR1 LNHNV, CDR2 YYDKDF (reference sequence). The V gene end was trimmed by 1 base and the J gene end by 4 bases; junction bases not matched to a gene: 17. The CDR3 totals 19 residues. This CDR3 reads CATSRGQTSGGPFRYEQYF. The CDR3 nucleotides are TGTGCCACCAGCAGAGGGCAGACAAGCGGGGGGCCCTTTAGGTACGAGCAGTACTTC.

This clonotype occurred a few times. V usage is TRBV10-3 and J usage is TRBJ2-3; 7 nucleotides align to TRBD1. This CDR3 is 16 amino acids long. The V segment lost 10 bases and the J segment 0 bases; nucleotides outside the gene matches: 13. Germline V gene sequence: CDR1 ENHRY, CDR2 SYGVKD. DNA of the CDR3: TGTGCCACCAACCGGGACAGCGCCCGTAGCACAGATACGCAGTATTTT. Protein product: CATNRDSARSTDTQYF.

V gene TRBV28 combines with J gene TRBJ2-7; the D is unclear. Germline CDR1 MDHEN, CDR2 SYDVKM. The CDR3 is made up of 12 amino acids. Trimming cost V 7 bases and J 7 bases, with 14 bases left between them. In DNA form, the CDR3 reads TGTGCCAGCAAGGGCCTCTTCCTGGAGCAGTACTTC. Translating it yields CASKGLFLEQYF.

This clonotype was counted a few times. The V and J genes are TRBV4-3 and TRBJ2-7, with unresolved D. Trimming removed 3 bases from V and 3 bases from J, with 9 bases in between. Per germline, CDR1 LGHNA and CDR2 YSLEER. The CDR3 is 13 residues long. The CDR3 DNA follows: TGCGCCAGCAGCCAGTCGACTGGCTACGAGCAGTACTTC. This sequence encodes CASSQSTGYEQYF.

The table lists this clonotype with a few counts. J is TRBJ1-3 and V is TRBV20-1; no clear D. Trimming cost V 6 bases and J 1 base, with 7 bases left between them. The CDR3 consists of 12 residues. The germline V gene has CDR1 DFQATT and CDR2 SNEGSKA (reference sequence). The CDR3 sequence: CSAPESGNTIYF. The CDR3 nucleotides are TGCAGTGCCCCAGAGTCTGGAAACACCATATATTTT.

Ten or more counts support this clonotype. V usage is TRBV2 and J usage is TRBJ2-2, with 8 bases aligning to TRBD2. This CDR3 is 14 amino acids long. V lost 7 bases to trimming and J lost 6 bases; unmatched junction nucleotides: 7. Germline CDR1 and CDR2: SNHLY and FYNNEI. The CDR3 loop is CASTPGRGSGELFF. The CDR3 DNA follows: TGTGCCAGCACTCCCGGGAGGGGATCCGGGGAGCTGTTTTTT. Complete variable domain (other parts from reference TRBV2 and TRBJ2-2): EPEVTQTPSHQVTQMGQEVILRCVPISNHLYFYWYRQILGQKVEFLVSFYNNEISEKSEIFDDQFSVERPDGSNFTLKIRSTKLEDSAMYFCASTPGRGSGELFFGEGSRLTVL.